These 30 T cell receptor beta chains came from one sample sequenced in a study of CD8 T cells in Susac syndrome. The RNA, about 0.45 to 1 ug, was put through reverse transcription using random hexamers. Using its own MiXCR run on the immunoSEQ multiplex PCR reads, TCRdb lists one record per CDR3 protein. The repertoire holds roughly 120,000 distinct CDR3 sequences, with about 94% as singletons. The sequenced material came from CD4+ T cells from PBMCs. The receptor set was obtained from a human donor in good health.

The CDR3 loop is CASSLNVRYYEQYF. Here the CDR3 DNA reads TGTGCCAGCAGTTTAAATGTCAGGTACTACGAGCAGTACTTC. The rearrangement links TRBV27 to TRBJ2-7; D not certain. The V gene lost 2 bases and the J gene lost 3 bases, with 11 bases spanning the gap. This CDR3 is built from 14 residues. Germline CDR1 is MNHEY and CDR2 is SMNVEV (reference sequence).

The chain uses TRBV12-3 or TRBV12-4 and TRBJ2-5; TRBD2 agrees at 11 bases. J lost 5 bases, V lost 3 bases, and 11 bases had no gene match. The CDR3 is 17 amino acids. The CDR3 sequence: CASSFGGSGRAGETQYF. As DNA, the CDR3 is TGTGCCAGCAGTTTTGGAGGTAGCGGGAGGGCCGGCGAGACCCAGTACTTC.

The V gene is TRBV2, the J gene TRBJ1-5, with a weak D call TRBD1 (6 bases). V was shortened by 8 bases and J by 7 bases, with 18 bases between the two germline ends. The V gene's germline CDR1 is SNHLY and CDR2 FYNNEI. This CDR3 has 14 residues. The CDR3 reads CASAPTGRIQPQHF. CDR3 sequence (DNA): TGTGCCAGCGCCCCGACAGGCCGTATCCAGCCCCAGCATTTT. The whole variable domain, remainder taken from reference TRBV2 and TRBJ1-5, is EPEVTQTPSHQVTQMGQEVILRCVPISNHLYFYWYRQILGQKVEFLVSFYNNEISEKSEIFDDQFSVERPDGSNFTLKIRSTKLEDSAMYFCASAPTGRIQPQHFGDGTRLSIL.

The V gene is TRBV29-1, the J gene TRBJ1-1; TRBD1 aligns across 8 bases. This CDR3 is built from 14 residues. The germline V gene encodes CDR1 SQVTM and CDR2 ANQGSEA. The V segment lost 4 bases and the J segment 4 bases; nucleotides outside the gene matches: 8. CDR3 bases: TGCAGCGTTGGCGGGGGGCAGGGGGCCACTGAAGCTTTCTTT. Translated: CSVGGGQGATEAFF.

The chain uses TRBV3-1 and TRBJ1-1; no definite D call. The V end was cut by 8 bases, the J end by 5 bases, with 12 bases between. Germline loops: CDR1 LGHDT, CDR2 YNNKEL (reference sequence). CDR3 size: 12 residues. The CDR3 reads CASGLKGTEAFF. The CDR3 coding sequence is TGTGCCAGCGGTCTAAAGGGAACTGAAGCTTTCTTT.

The rearrangement uses TRBV25-1 and TRBJ2-7, with 7 bases identical to TRBD1. The germline V gene has CDR1 MGHDK and CDR2 SYGVNS. After removal of 8 bases from V and 2 bases from J, the junction contained 6 bases not matched to a gene. This CDR3 contains 13 residues. The CDR3 DNA reads TGTGCCAGCGCCCGGGACAGAGCCTACGAGCAGTACTTC. Protein sequence: CASARDRAYEQYF.

CDR3 coding DNA: TGTGCCAGCAGCCGTTCTCAAAGCGGGAATGAGCAGTTCTTC. Translated, it gives CASSRSQSGNEQFF. The chain recombines TRBV7-9 with TRBJ2-1; the D gene is possibly TRBD2 (6 bases). Trimming stripped 5 bases from V and 7 bases from J, with 15 bases between. The CDR3 totals 14 residues. Germline CDR1 is SEHNR and CDR2 is FQNEAQ (reference sequence).

The chain has TRBV15 and TRBJ1-2; no clear D. Per the germline V gene, CDR1 is LNHNV and CDR2 is YYDKDF (reference sequence). The CDR3 length is 17 residues. Trimming shortened V by 0 bases and J by 4 bases, and 18 bases separated the two germline ends. The CDR3 DNA reads TGTGCCACCAGCAGAGATCGTTTCTACGGGAGGGCCTATGGCTACACCTTC. It is translated as CATSRDRFYGRAYGYTF.

This chain joins TRBV5-1 and TRBJ2-7, with 7 positions matching TRBD2. The V and J ends lost 1 base and 5 bases, in that order; junction bases with no gene match: 3. CDR3 length equals 13 residues. Germline loops: CDR1 SGHRS, CDR2 YFSETQ. This CDR3 reads CASSLLSGNEQYF. The CDR3 coding sequence is TGCGCCAGCAGCTTGTTAAGCGGGAACGAGCAGTACTTC. The full variable domain, in which reference TRBV5-1 and TRBJ2-7 provide the parts outside the CDR3, is KAGVTQTPRYLIKTRGQQVTLSCSPISGHRSVSWYQQTPGQGLQFLFEYFSETQRNKGNFPGRFSGRQFSNSRSEMNVSTLELGDSALYLCASSLLSGNEQYFGPGTRLTVT.

J is TRBJ2-3 and V is TRBV28; TRBD2 is a possible D gene (6 bases). Germline CDR1 is MDHEN and CDR2 is SYDVKM. Trimming stripped 7 bases from V and 0 bases from J, with 14 bases between. This CDR3 is built from 15 residues. CDR3: CASTPPGTSTDTQYF. The CDR3 nucleotides read TGTGCCAGCACTCCCCCCGGGACTAGCACAGATACGCAGTATTTT.

This chain connects TRBV5-1 to TRBJ2-7; 12 bases fit TRBD1. Trimming cost V 2 bases and J 5 bases; bases outside gene matches: 5. CDR1 SGHRS and CDR2 YFSETQ come from the germline V gene. CDR3 length equals 15 residues. The CDR3, as DNA: TGCGCCAGCAGCTTCGGGACAGGGGGCGAGGACGAGCAGTACTTC. It translates to CASSFGTGGEDEQYF.

V usage is TRBV27 and J usage is TRBJ2-7; D is tentatively TRBD1 or TRBD2 (5 bases each). The CDR3 is 13 amino acids. Germline V gene lookup returns CDR1 MNHEY and CDR2 SMNVEV (reference sequence). V was shortened by 3 bases and J by 5 bases, with 11 bases between the two germline ends. The CDR3 DNA reads as TGTGCCAGCAGTTTTGTGGTGGGGGACGAGCAGTACTTC. Protein product: CASSFVVGDEQYF.

The genes are TRBV6-2 or TRBV6-3 and TRBJ2-2; D ambiguous. Germline V gives CDR1 MNHEY, CDR2 SVGEGT. The CDR3 loop spans 16 amino acids. Between the trimmed V and J ends, which lost 6 bases and 2 bases, there was a span of 16 bases. DNA of the CDR3: TGTGCCAGCAGCCCTCTTACCAACCCCAACACCGGGGAGCTGTTTTTT. Translating gives CASSPLTNPNTGELFF.

This chain links TRBV15 with TRBJ2-7; no reliable D call. The ends were cut back, 1 base at V and 0 bases at J, with 7 bases in the middle. Germline CDR1 LNHNV, CDR2 YYDKDF (reference sequence). The CDR3 extends over 14 amino acids. CDR3 protein: CATSRGRSSYEQYF. The DNA of the CDR3 is TGTGCCACCAGCAGAGGACGGAGCTCCTACGAGCAGTACTTC.

The rearrangement links TRBV24-1 to TRBJ1-2; D perhaps matches TRBD1 (5 bases). CDR1 and CDR2 from the germline V gene are KGHDR and SFDVKD. V shed 4 bases and J shed 3 bases, with 11 bases lying between them. The CDR3 sequence is 14 residues long. Written as DNA, the CDR3 is TGTGCCACCAGTGACCCAGGGAAGGACTATGGCTACACCTTC. This sequence encodes CATSDPGKDYGYTF.

The chain recombines TRBV11-2 with TRBJ1-2; 9 nucleotides align to TRBD1. Germline-derived CDR1 and CDR2 are SGHAT and FQNNGV. This CDR3 has 16 amino acids. V trimming: 4 bases; J trimming: 4 bases; junction bases outside the gene matches: 10. CDR3 region: CASSSVGQGRGYGYTF. In DNA, the CDR3 is TGTGCCAGCAGCTCGGTGGGACAGGGACGAGGCTATGGCTACACCTTC.

This sequence joins TRBV4-1 and TRBJ2-6, with D perhaps TRBD2 (6 bases). The CDR3 spans 19 residues. Germline V gene data show CDR1 as MGHRA and CDR2 as YSYEKL. V was clipped by 2 bases and J by 4 bases, with 21 bases between them. This chain's CDR3 is CASSQPPGLPRTGANVLTF. DNA for the CDR3: TGCGCCAGCAGCCAACCTCCGGGACTTCCAAGAACCGGGGCCAACGTCCTGACTTTC.

This clonotype was observed a few times. The gene calls are TRBV6-1 and TRBJ2-2; a possible D gene is TRBD2 (5 bases). Per the germline V gene, CDR1 is MNHNS and CDR2 is SASEGT. Between the trimmed V and J ends, which lost 5 bases and 0 bases, there was a span of 13 bases. This CDR3 region has 16 residues. The CDR3 DNA reads as TGTGCCAGCAGTCCATCGTTAGCGCCGAACACCGGGGAGCTGTTTTTT. Translation: CASSPSLAPNTGELFF.

This clonotype was recorded once. The gene calls are TRBV6-2 or TRBV6-3 and TRBJ2-2; no reliable D call. Trimming stripped 8 bases from V and 7 bases from J, with 11 bases between. This CDR3 has 12 amino acids. Germline loops: CDR1 MNHEY, CDR2 SVGEGT. In DNA, the CDR3 is TGTGCCAGCGGCGACCCGCGCGGGGAGCTGTTTTTT. Its protein is CASGDPRGELFF.

This CDR3 is CASSQAPRGRGDYGYTF. The CDR3 DNA reads TGCGCCAGCAGCCAAGCCCCCAGAGGACGCGGAGACTATGGCTACACCTTC. The chain has TRBV4-1 and TRBJ1-2; D is uncertain. V was trimmed by 1 base and J by 3 bases, leaving 18 bases between them. This CDR3 contains 17 residues. Germline CDR1 reads MGHRA; CDR2 reads YSYEKL.

This clonotype was seen only once. V usage is TRBV6-2 or TRBV6-3 and J usage is TRBJ2-2; D gene ambiguous. V dropped 4 bases and J dropped 4 bases, with 7 bases sitting between them. This CDR3 has 13 amino acids. Germline V lookup: CDR1 MNHEY, CDR2 SVGEGT. CDR3 amino acids: CASSSQGTGELFF. CDR3 sequence (DNA): TGTGCCAGCAGTTCCCAAGGCACCGGGGAGCTGTTTTTT.

CDR3 sequence: CASSSAPGGRSDTQYF. Written as DNA, the CDR3 is TGCGCCAGCAGCTCCGCCCCAGGCGGGAGATCAGATACGCAGTATTTT. This sequence joins TRBV5-1 and TRBJ2-3; TRBD2 matches at 7 bases. The ends lost 3 bases at V and 4 bases at J; junction bases unmatched: 11. The CDR3 runs to 16 residues. The germline gives CDR1 SGHRS, CDR2 YFSETQ.

The CDR3 is CASSPRMVAGNVQETQYF. CDR3 DNA sequence: TGTGCCAGCAGTCCCCGGATGGTAGCGGGAAACGTCCAAGAGACCCAGTACTTC. The V call is TRBV6-1, the J call TRBJ2-5; 8 nucleotides align to TRBD2. From germline, CDR1 is MNHNS and CDR2 SASEGT. V was pared by 5 bases and J by 1 base, with 15 bases of the junction left unmatched. The CDR3 has 18 amino acids.

As concerns this clonotype: One end of the junction is discordant with germline, which a read error may explain. This chain joins TRBV12-3 or TRBV12-4 and TRBJ2-7, with 7 positions matching TRBD1. The CDR3 is 12 amino acids. DNA for the CDR3: TGTGCCAGCAGCCCACGCCAGGGACAGCGGTGGTTC. Translating it yields CASSPRQGQRWF.

The chain has TRBV6-1 and TRBJ2-5; a weak D match, TRBD2 (5 bases). Germline loops: CDR1 MNHNS, CDR2 SASEGT. Trimming cost V 5 bases and J 1 base, with 11 bases left between them. This CDR3 spans 14 amino acids. The DNA for the CDR3 is TGTGCCAGCAGTCAAACTAGGGCCCAAGAGACCCAGTACTTC. Translating gives CASSQTRAQETQYF.

This clonotype is a singleton in its sample. The J gene is TRBJ2-3, the V gene TRBV11-2; D gene unclear. CDR3 length: 14 amino acids. Trimming removed 5 bases at V and 1 base at J, with 10 bases between. Germline V gene data show CDR1 as SGHAT and CDR2 as FQNNGV. The CDR3 DNA follows: TGTGCCAGCAGCCCTCCTTTAGGCACAGATACGCAGTATTTT. This sequence encodes CASSPPLGTDTQYF.

This chain connects TRBV5-4 to TRBJ2-1, with 7 bases that match TRBD2. V lost 0 bases and J lost 5; bases outside the gene matches: 11. This CDR3 spans 17 amino acids. Germline V gives CDR1 SGHNT, CDR2 YYREEE (reference sequence). CDR3 region: CASSLDGRERSHNEQFF. For the CDR3, the DNA is TGTGCCAGCAGCTTGGACGGGCGGGAGAGGTCGCACAATGAGCAGTTCTTC.

The CDR3 nucleotides are TGTGCCAGCAGTCGACAGGGGATAGGAAACACCATATATTTT. Translation: CASSRQGIGNTIYF. The chain links TRBV12-3 or TRBV12-4 to TRBJ1-3; 8 nucleotides agree with TRBD1. V shed 5 bases, J shed 4 bases, and the junction held 4 bases outside the gene matches. CDR3 length equals 14 residues.

The V call is TRBV7-2, the J call TRBJ2-7; unclear D gene. The CDR3 has 14 amino acids. The germline V gene has CDR1 SGHTA and CDR2 FQGNSA. V was shortened by 4 bases and J by 5 bases, with 15 bases between the two germline ends. The CDR3 DNA sequence: TGTGCCAGCAGCTCCGGGCAGTCAACCAACGAGCAGTACTTC. It encodes CASSSGQSTNEQYF.

V is TRBV3-1 and J is TRBJ1-1, with 7 bases aligning to TRBD1. This CDR3 comprises 14 residues. With 8 bases clipped from V and 2 bases from J, the junction kept 8 bases outside the gene matches. The germline gives CDR1 LGHDT, CDR2 YNNKEL (reference sequence). This chain's CDR3 is CASQKGQYNTEAFF. The CDR3 DNA reads TGTGCCAGCCAAAAGGGACAGTACAACACTGAAGCTTTCTTT.